A selection of T cell receptor beta chains follows, all from one sample in a study of T cells expressing NK-cell markers. TCRdb reprocessed the 5' RACE reads, keeping one entry per CDR3 protein, no DNA. Listed are 300,000 to 500,000 distinct CDR3 sequences; roughly a tenth falls within the top ten. Specimen: blood T cells: a sorted CD56 or NKG2C T cell subset, CD4+ or CD8+ T cells, or bulk PBMC T cells (not recorded which). The receptors derive from a woman aged 45-65 years in good health. Both conserved end residues are part of each CDR3. Fields, in order: J gene, V gene, CDR3 length, CDR3 protein.

>TRBJ2-1|TRBV12-3/TRBV12-4|13
CASSPPFSNEQFF
>TRBJ2-3|TRBV12-3/TRBV12-4|13
CASGGRGVDTQYF
>TRBJ2-5|TRBV10-3|14
CAIRKTGDGETQYF
>TRBJ2-1|TRBV6-6|17
CASSYPQESSSYNEQFF
>TRBJ1-1|TRBV11-2|13
CASSFRRQAEAFF
>TRBJ1-1|TRBV12-3/TRBV12-4|13
CASAGTRNTEAFF
>TRBJ2-4|TRBV7-6|14
CASSLLAGADIQYF
>TRBJ1-6|TRBV7-9|14
CASSLEGERSPLHF
>TRBJ1-1|TRBV25-1|16
CASSPSAGFRDTEAFF
>TRBJ2-2|TRBV4-1|16
CASRKPGGRVAGELFF